One and the same sample provided the 2 T cell receptor beta chains below, sequenced in a study of CD8+CD57+ T cells in acquired aplastic anemia. The use of genomic DNA as template underpinned the TCR beta VDJ and CDR3 profiling. One entry per CDR3 protein results from TCRdb running MiXCR on the reads. The sample lists about 210,000 distinct CDR3 sequences; almost 35% were seen once. Sequences were obtained from sorted CD4+, CD8+, or CD8+CD57+ T cells (not recorded which) from PBMCs. The receptors come from a human donor in good health, serving as a control.

The chain links TRBV3-1 to TRBJ2-5; maybe TRBD2 (6 bases). From germline, CDR1 is LGHDT and CDR2 YNNKEL (reference sequence). V lost 4 bases to trimming and J lost 2 bases, with 14 bases between them. The CDR3 has 15 residues. This CDR3 is CASSRFGLFQETQYF. The DNA for the CDR3 is TGTGCCAGCAGCCGATTTGGACTATTTCAAGAGACCCAGTACTTC.

This clonotype has only a few counts. This chain joins TRBV6-1 and TRBJ2-3; the D gene is possibly TRBD1 (6 bases). CDR1 and CDR2 (germline): MNHNS, SASEGT. The ends were cut back, 0 bases at V and 4 bases at J, with 11 bases in the middle. This CDR3 is built from 15 residues. The CDR3 reads CASSEAWDISDTQYF. The CDR3 nucleotides read TGTGCCAGCAGTGAAGCTTGGGACATATCAGATACGCAGTATTTT.